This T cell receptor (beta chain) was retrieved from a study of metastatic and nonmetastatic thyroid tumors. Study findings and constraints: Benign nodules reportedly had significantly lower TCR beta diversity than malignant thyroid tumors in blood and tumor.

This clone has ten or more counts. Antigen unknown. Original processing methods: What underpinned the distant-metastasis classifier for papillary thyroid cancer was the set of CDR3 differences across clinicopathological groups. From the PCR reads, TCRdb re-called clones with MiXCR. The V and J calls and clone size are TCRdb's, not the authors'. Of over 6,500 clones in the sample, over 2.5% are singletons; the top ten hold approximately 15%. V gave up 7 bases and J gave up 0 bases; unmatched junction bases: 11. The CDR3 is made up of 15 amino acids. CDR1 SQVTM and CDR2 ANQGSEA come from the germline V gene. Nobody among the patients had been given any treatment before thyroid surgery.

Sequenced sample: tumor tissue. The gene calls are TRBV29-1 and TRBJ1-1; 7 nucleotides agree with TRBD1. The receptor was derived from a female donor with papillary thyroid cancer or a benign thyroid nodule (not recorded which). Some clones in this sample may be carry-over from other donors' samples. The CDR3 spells CSATRTGGLNTEAFF. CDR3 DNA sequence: TGCAGCGCCACTCGGACAGGAGGTCTGAACACTGAAGCTTTCTTT.